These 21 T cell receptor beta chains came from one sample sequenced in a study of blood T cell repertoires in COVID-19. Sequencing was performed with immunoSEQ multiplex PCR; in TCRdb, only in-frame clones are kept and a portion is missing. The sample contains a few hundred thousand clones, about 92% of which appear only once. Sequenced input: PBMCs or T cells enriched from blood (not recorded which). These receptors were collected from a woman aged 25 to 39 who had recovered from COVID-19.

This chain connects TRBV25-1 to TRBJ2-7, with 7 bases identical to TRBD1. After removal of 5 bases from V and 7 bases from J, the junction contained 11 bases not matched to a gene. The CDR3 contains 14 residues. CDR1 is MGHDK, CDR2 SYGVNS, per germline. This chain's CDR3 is CASSRTGEVGEQYF. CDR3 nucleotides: TGTGCCAGCAGTAGGACAGGAGAAGTTGGGGAGCAGTACTTC.

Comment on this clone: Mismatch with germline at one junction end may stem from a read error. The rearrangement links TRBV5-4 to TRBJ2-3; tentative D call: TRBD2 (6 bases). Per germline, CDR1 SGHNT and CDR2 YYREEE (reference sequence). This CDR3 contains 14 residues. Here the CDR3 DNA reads TGTGCCGGCAGACACGGGGGATACACAGATACGCAGTATTTT. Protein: CAGRHGGYTDTQYF.

The CDR3 DNA reads TGTGCCAGCAGCCAGGGCCGAAGAAATGGCTACACCTTC. It codes for CASSQGRRNGYTF. The chain has TRBV27 and TRBJ1-2; possibly TRBD1 for D (5 bases). Germline CDR1 reads MNHEY; CDR2 reads SMNVEV (reference sequence). V was cut by 6 bases and J by 6 bases, with 14 bases left in between. The CDR3 runs 13 residues.

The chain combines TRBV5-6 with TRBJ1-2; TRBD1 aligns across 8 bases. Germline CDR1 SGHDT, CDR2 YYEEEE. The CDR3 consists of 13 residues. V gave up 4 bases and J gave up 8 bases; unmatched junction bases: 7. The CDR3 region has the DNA TGTGCCAGCAGCCGAGGACAGGGCCGGGGCTACACCTTC. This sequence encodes CASSRGQGRGYTF.

CDR3 amino acids: CASSERQGAYTEAFF. CDR3 DNA: TGTGCCAGCAGTGAACGACAGGGGGCTTACACTGAAGCTTTCTTT. The rearrangement uses TRBV2 and TRBJ1-1; TRBD1 matches at 10 bases. Germline trimming cut 2 bases from V and 3 bases from J; bases unmatched to any gene: 3. The CDR3 contains 15 residues. Germline V CDR1 and CDR2: SNHLY, FYNNEI.

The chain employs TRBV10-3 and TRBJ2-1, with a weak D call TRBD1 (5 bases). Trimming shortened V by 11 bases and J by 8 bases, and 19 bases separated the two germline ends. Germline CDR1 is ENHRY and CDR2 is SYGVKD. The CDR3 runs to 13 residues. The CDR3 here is CALRTQQGDEQFF. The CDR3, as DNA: TGTGCCTTACGGACCCAACAAGGGGATGAGCAGTTCTTC.

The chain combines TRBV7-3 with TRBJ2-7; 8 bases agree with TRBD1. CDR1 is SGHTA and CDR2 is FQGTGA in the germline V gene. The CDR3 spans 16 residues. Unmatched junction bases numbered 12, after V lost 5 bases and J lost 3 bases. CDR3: CASSPAGTGSFYEQYF. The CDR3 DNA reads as TGTGCCAGCAGCCCCGCAGGGACAGGATCGTTCTACGAGCAGTACTTC.

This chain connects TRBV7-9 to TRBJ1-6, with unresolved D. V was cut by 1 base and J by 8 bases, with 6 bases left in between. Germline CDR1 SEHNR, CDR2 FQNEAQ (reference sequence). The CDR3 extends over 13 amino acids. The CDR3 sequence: CASSLDLDSPLHF. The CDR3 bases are TGTGCCAGCAGCTTAGATCTAGATTCACCCCTCCACTTT.

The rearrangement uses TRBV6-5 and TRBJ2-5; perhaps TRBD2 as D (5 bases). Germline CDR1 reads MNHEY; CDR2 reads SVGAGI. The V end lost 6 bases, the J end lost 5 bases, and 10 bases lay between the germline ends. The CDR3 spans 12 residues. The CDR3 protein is CASRTPGETQYF. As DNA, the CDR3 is TGTGCCAGCAGAACCCCGGGGGAGACCCAGTACTTC.

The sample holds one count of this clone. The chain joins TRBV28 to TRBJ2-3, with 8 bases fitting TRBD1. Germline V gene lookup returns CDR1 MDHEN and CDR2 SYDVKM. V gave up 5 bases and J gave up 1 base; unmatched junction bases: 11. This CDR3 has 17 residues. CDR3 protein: CASSPAGGRGGTDTQYF. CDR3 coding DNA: TGTGCCAGCAGTCCCGCAGGGGGCAGGGGCGGCACAGATACGCAGTATTTT.

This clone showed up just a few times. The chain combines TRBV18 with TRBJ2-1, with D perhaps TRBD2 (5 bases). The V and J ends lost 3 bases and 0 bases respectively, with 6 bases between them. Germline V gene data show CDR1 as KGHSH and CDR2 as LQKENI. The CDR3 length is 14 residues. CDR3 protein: CASSPGSSYNEQFF. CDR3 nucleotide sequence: TGTGCCAGCTCACCGGGGAGCTCCTACAATGAGCAGTTCTTC.

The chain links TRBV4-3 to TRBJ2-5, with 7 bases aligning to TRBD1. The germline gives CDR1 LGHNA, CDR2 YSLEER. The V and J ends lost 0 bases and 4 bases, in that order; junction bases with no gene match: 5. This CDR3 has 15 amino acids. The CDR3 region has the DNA TGCGCCAGCAGCCAAGAGTGGAGACAGGGAGAGACCCAGTACTTC. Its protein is CASSQEWRQGETQYF.

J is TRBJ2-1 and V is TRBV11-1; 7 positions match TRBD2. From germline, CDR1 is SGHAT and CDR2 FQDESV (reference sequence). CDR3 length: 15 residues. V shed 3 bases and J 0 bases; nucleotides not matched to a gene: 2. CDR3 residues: CASSFGGVSYNEQFF. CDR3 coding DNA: TGTGCCAGCAGCTTTGGGGGGGTCTCCTACAATGAGCAGTTCTTC.

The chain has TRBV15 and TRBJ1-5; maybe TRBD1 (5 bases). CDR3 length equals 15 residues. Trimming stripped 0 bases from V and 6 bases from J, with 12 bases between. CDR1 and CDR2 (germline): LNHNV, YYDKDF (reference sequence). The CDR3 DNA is TGTGCCACCAGCAGAGATATAAGGGGCGGTCAGCCCCAGCATTTT. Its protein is CATSRDIRGGQPQHF.

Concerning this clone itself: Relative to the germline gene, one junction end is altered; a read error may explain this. The CDR3 nucleotides read TGCAGCGTTGATTTCGACAGGGACTCCCACGAGCAGTACTTC. Its translation: CSVDFDRDSHEQYF. The chain uses TRBV29-1 and TRBJ2-7, with a possible D match to TRBD1 (7 bases). The CDR3 runs 14 residues. Per germline, CDR1 SQVTM and CDR2 ANQGSEA.

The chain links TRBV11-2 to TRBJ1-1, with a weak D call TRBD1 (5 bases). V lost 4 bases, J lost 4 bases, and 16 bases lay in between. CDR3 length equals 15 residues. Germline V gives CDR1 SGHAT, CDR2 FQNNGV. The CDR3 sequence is CASSSTPGRSTEAFF. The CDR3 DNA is TGTGCCAGCAGCTCAACCCCAGGGAGGTCCACTGAAGCTTTCTTT. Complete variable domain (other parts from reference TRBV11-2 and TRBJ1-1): EAGVAQSPRYKIIEKRQSVAFWCNPISGHATLYWYQQILGQGPKLLIQFQNNGVVDDSQLPKDRFSAERLKGVDSTLKIQPAKLEDSAVYLCASSSTPGRSTEAFFGQGTRLTVV.

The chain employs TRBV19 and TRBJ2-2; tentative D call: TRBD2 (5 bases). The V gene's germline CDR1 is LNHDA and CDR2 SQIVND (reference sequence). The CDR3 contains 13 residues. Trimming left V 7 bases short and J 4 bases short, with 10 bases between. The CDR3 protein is CASTKAGTGELFF. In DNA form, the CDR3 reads TGTGCCAGTACGAAGGCGGGCACCGGGGAGCTGTTTTTT.

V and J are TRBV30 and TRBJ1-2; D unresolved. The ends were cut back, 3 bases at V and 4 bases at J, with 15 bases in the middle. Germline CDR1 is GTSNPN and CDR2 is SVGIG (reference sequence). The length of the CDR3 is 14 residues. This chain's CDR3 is CAWRGRESIYGYTF. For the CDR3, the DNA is TGTGCCTGGAGGGGGAGGGAGTCGATCTATGGCTACACCTTC.

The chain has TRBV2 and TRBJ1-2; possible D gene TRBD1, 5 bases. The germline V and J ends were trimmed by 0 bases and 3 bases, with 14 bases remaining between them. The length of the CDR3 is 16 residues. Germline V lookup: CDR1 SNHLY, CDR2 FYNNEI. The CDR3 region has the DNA TGTGCCAGCAGTGAAGCGCAGGGCAGGGTTGACTATGGCTACACCTTC. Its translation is CASSEAQGRVDYGYTF.

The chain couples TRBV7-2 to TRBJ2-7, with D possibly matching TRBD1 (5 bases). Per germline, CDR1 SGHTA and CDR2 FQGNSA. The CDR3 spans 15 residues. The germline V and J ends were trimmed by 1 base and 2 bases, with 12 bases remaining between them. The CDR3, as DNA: TGTGCCAGCAGCTTAGGGCCAGGGATTACCTACGAGCAGTACTTC. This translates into CASSLGPGITYEQYF. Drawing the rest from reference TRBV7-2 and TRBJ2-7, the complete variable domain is GAGVSQSPSNKVTEKGKDVELRCDPISGHTALYWYRQSLGQGLEFLIYFQGNSAPDKSGLPSDRFSAERTGGSVSTLTIQRTQQEDSAVYLCASSLGPGITYEQYFGPGTRLTVT.

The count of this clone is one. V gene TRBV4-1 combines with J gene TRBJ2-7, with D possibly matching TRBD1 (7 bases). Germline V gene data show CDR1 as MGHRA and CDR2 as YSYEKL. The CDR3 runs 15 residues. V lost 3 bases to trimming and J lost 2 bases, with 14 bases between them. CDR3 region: CASSQRDSGPYEQYF. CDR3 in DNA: TGCGCCAGCAGCCAGCGGGACAGCGGACCCTACGAGCAGTACTTC.